The next 3 T cell receptor beta chains were all read from a single sample in a study of blood T cell repertoires in COVID-19. Produced via immunoSEQ multiplex PCR; TCRdb's table is partial and in-frame only. The repertoire holds 200,000 to 300,000 clones, with 85% to 90% as singletons. Input material: PBMCs or T cells enriched from blood (not recorded which). Receptors were obtained from a woman aged 25-40 years who had recovered from COVID-19.

J is TRBJ2-5 and V is TRBV7-9; 10 nucleotides agree with TRBD2. V lost 2 bases, J lost 2 bases, and 8 bases stayed unmatched. This CDR3 contains 17 residues. Looked up from germline, CDR1 is SEHNR and CDR2 is FQNEAQ (reference sequence). The chain's CDR3 is CASSLTRLAGRQETQYF. In DNA form, the CDR3 reads TGTGCCAGCAGCTTAACCCGACTAGCGGGCAGACAAGAGACCCAGTACTTC. Full variable domain (outside the CDR3, taken from reference TRBV7-9 and TRBJ2-5): DTGVSQNPRHKITKRGQNVTFRCDPISEHNRLYWYRQTLGQGPEFLTYFQNEAQLEKSRLLSDRFSAERPKGSFSTLEIQRTEQGDSAMYLCASSLTRLAGRQETQYFGPGTRLLVL.

This clone was seen a few times. This chain joins TRBV7-2 and TRBJ2-2; D remains unclear. V was clipped by 4 bases and J by 5 bases, with 8 bases between them. Germline V lookup: CDR1 SGHTA, CDR2 FQGNSA. The CDR3 loop spans 13 amino acids. The CDR3 nucleotides read TGTGCCAGCAGCTCAAGCGTGACCGGGGAGCTGTTTTTT. Translation: CASSSSVTGELFF.

The rearrangement joins TRBV10-3 to TRBJ2-1, with D possibly matching TRBD1 (5 bases). The CDR3 is 12 amino acids. The V end was cut by 11 bases, the J end by 7 bases, with 15 bases between. Looked up from germline, CDR1 is ENHRY and CDR2 is SYGVKD. In DNA, the CDR3 is TGTGCCTGCGGCCCGAAGGGGAATGAGCAGTTCTTC. Its translation is CACGPKGNEQFF.